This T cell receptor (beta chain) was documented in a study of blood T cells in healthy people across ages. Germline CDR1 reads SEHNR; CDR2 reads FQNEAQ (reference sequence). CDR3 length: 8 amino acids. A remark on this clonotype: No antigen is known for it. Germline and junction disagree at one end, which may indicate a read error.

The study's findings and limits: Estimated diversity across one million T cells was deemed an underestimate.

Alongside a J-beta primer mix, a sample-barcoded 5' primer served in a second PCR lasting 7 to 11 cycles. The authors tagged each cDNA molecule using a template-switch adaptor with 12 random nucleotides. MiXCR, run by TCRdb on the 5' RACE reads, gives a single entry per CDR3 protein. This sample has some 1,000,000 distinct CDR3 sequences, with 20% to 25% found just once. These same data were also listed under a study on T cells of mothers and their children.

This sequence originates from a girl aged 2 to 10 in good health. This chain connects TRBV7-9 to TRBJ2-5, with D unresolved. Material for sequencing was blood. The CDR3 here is CASSPPHF. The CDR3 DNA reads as TGTGCCAGCAGCCCTCCCCACTTC. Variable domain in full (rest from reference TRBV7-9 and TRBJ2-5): DTGVSQNPRHKITKRGQNVTFRCDPISEHNRLYWYRQTLGQGPEFLTYFQNEAQLEKSRLLSDRFSAERPKGSFSTLEIQRTEQGDSAMYLCASSPPHFGPGTRLLVL.